One and the same sample provided the 25 T cell receptor beta chains below, sequenced in a study of blood T cell repertoires in COVID-19. The data were produced by immunoSEQ multiplex PCR, yet TCRdb's version contains in-frame clones alone and is incomplete. The table lists under 250,000 clones, nearly 90% of them singletons. What was sequenced was peripheral blood. These TCRs come from a man aged 18 to 29 with active or convalescent COVID-19.

The chain recombines TRBV30 with TRBJ2-3, with TRBD2 matching 8 bases. In germline, CDR1 is GTSNPN, CDR2 SVGIG (reference sequence). This CDR3 has 15 residues. Germline trimming cut 4 bases from V and 5 bases from J; bases unmatched to any gene: 11. CDR3 sequence (DNA): TGTGCCTGGAAAGCCGGGGGGGCGGGGCGAGATACGCAGTATTTT. Its translation: CAWKAGGAGRDTQYF. The whole variable domain, filled in from reference TRBV30 and TRBJ2-3, reads SQTIHQWPATLVQPVGSPLSLECTVEGTSNPNLYWYRQAAGRGLQLLFYSVGIGQISSEVPQNLSASRPQDRQFILSSKKLLLSDSGFYLCAWKAGGAGRDTQYFGPGTRLTVL.

The chain recombines TRBV9 with TRBJ2-3; D is undetermined. Deletions cut 3 bases from V and 4 bases from J, with 15 bases between. The length of the CDR3 is 15 residues. CDR1 is SGDLS and CDR2 is YYNGEE in the germline V gene. CDR3 in amino acids: CASSENFGMADTQYF. The CDR3 nucleotides are TGTGCCAGCAGCGAAAATTTTGGCATGGCAGATACGCAGTATTTT.

The chain carries TRBV6-2 or TRBV6-3 and TRBJ2-1; 13 bases align to TRBD2. The CDR3 is 20 amino acids. The ends lost 0 bases at V and 8 bases at J; junction bases unmatched: 16. In germline, CDR1 is MNHEY, CDR2 SVGEGT. CDR3 protein: CASSYSSGTSGILIRHEQFF. Here the CDR3 DNA reads TGTGCCAGCAGTTACTCGTCGGGGACTAGCGGGATTCTAATCCGACATGAGCAGTTCTTC.

The rearrangement links TRBV27 to TRBJ2-2; 11 nucleotides match TRBD2. CDR1 is MNHEY, CDR2 SMNVEV, per germline (reference sequence). The CDR3 is made up of 17 amino acids. V lost 0 bases, J lost 4 bases, and 4 bases stayed unmatched. The CDR3 reads CASSLSITSGSTGELFF. CDR3 nucleotides: TGTGCCAGCAGTTTATCGATAACTAGCGGGAGCACCGGGGAGCTGTTTTTT.

This clone has only one observation. This rearrangement joins TRBV19 to TRBJ1-1; the D is unclear. The length of the CDR3 is 13 residues. Germline V lookup: CDR1 LNHDA, CDR2 SQIVND (reference sequence). Trimming took 3 bases from V and 3 from J, leaving 8 bases between them. The CDR3 region is CASSIREDTEAFF. In DNA, the CDR3 is TGTGCCAGTAGTATTCGCGAGGACACTGAAGCTTTCTTT.

J is TRBJ2-1 and V is TRBV11-3; D might be TRBD2 (6 bases). V lost 4 bases to trimming and J lost 10 bases, with 11 bases between them. Germline CDR1 SGHNT, CDR2 YENEEA. This CDR3 has 12 amino acids. The CDR3 protein is CASSYEGREQFF. The CDR3 region has the DNA TGTGCCAGCAGCTACGAGGGGAGGGAGCAGTTCTTC.

The V call is TRBV5-4, the J call TRBJ2-7; D call uncertain. The CDR3 covers 13 residues. CDR1 is SGHNT, CDR2 YYREEE, per germline (reference sequence). V was trimmed by 7 bases and J by 7 bases, leaving 18 bases between them. The CDR3 region is CASQTPTHSEQYF. The CDR3 region has the DNA TGTGCCAGCCAAACCCCAACCCACTCTGAGCAGTACTTC.

The chain employs TRBV7-3 and TRBJ2-1; unclear D gene. Between the trimmed V and J ends, which lost 2 bases and 2 bases, there was a span of 10 bases. This CDR3 is built from 15 residues. CDR1 is SGHTA and CDR2 is FQGTGA in the germline V gene. The CDR3 protein is CASSLDLAPYNEQFF. The DNA for the CDR3 is TGTGCCAGCAGCTTAGATTTAGCCCCCTACAATGAGCAGTTCTTC.

The chain combines TRBV25-1 with TRBJ1-2; the D is unclear. Trimming stripped 5 bases from V and 1 base from J, with 8 bases between. The CDR3 extends over 13 amino acids. The V gene's germline CDR1 is MGHDK and CDR2 SYGVNS. CDR3 in amino acids: CASSLTVNYGYTF. Written as DNA, the CDR3 is TGTGCCAGCAGTCTCACAGTTAACTATGGCTACACCTTC.

V usage is TRBV19 and J usage is TRBJ2-1; D remains ambiguous. Trimming took 6 bases from V and 9 from J, leaving 15 bases between them. This CDR3 spans 13 amino acids. Germline V gives CDR1 LNHDA, CDR2 SQIVND (reference sequence). CDR3: CASSPSRSGEQFF. The CDR3 coding sequence is TGTGCCAGTAGCCCATCGAGATCGGGTGAGCAGTTCTTC.

On this clone itself: Its ends do not fully match the called genes, so a read error is possible. Other DNA variants within this sample encode the same CDR3. J is TRBJ2-7 and V is TRBV6-2 or TRBV6-3; 11 nucleotides agree with TRBD1. CDR1 and CDR2 (germline): MNHEY, SVGEGT. CDR3 length: 14 residues. DNA of the CDR3: TGTGCCAGCAGTCCGGGACAGGGGGTATACGAGCAATACTTC. It is translated as CASSPGQGVYEQYF.

This chain connects TRBV18 to TRBJ1-2; no firm D call. Trimming pared 3 bases from V and 3 bases from J, leaving 14 bases between. CDR3 length: 15 amino acids. Germline V gene sequence: CDR1 KGHSH, CDR2 LQKENI. The CDR3 DNA sequence: TGTGCCAGCTCACCGTCGGGAGTGGTTTACTATGGCTACACCTTC. This translates into CASSPSGVVYYGYTF.

J is TRBJ2-7 and V is TRBV6-5; 9 nucleotides agree with TRBD1. Germline CDR1 and CDR2: MNHEY and SVGAGI. The CDR3 loop spans 14 amino acids. V dropped 6 bases and J dropped 2; count of bases not matched to a gene: 5. The CDR3 sequence is CASRTGTGPYEQYF. The CDR3, as DNA: TGTGCCAGCAGAACCGGGACAGGGCCCTACGAGCAGTACTTC.

The rearrangement joins TRBV6-1 to TRBJ2-7, with TRBD1 identical over 9 bases. Per germline, CDR1 MNHNS and CDR2 SASEGT. V shed 4 bases, J shed 4 bases, and the junction held 11 bases outside the gene matches. This CDR3 is built from 16 residues. The CDR3 is CASSVTAGTGWYEQYF. In DNA, the CDR3 is TGTGCCAGCAGTGTCACGGCCGGGACAGGGTGGTACGAGCAGTACTTC.

The chain joins TRBV6-6 to TRBJ2-5; 7 bases are shared with TRBD2. The trim removed 5 bases at V and 5 bases at J, leaving 14 bases unmatched. Germline V gene sequence: CDR1 MNHNY, CDR2 SVGAGI (reference sequence). This CDR3 is 16 amino acids long. The CDR3 DNA reads as TGTGCCAGCAGTCAGTTTGGGGCGGGAGTTGAGGAGACCCAGTACTTC. Translated, it gives CASSQFGAGVEETQYF.

This chain uses TRBV5-4 with TRBJ2-1; possibly TRBD1 for D (6 bases). In germline, CDR1 is SGHNT, CDR2 YYREEE (reference sequence). The V gene lost 0 bases and the J gene lost 2 bases, with 9 bases spanning the gap. This CDR3 spans 15 amino acids. The CDR3 nucleotides are TGTGCCAGCAGCTTGGGGGCAGGGGCCTACAATGAGCAGTTCTTC. This sequence encodes CASSLGAGAYNEQFF.

The V call is TRBV19, the J call TRBJ2-7; 7 nucleotides match TRBD2. The CDR3 loop spans 15 amino acids. The V and J ends lost 9 bases and 7 bases, in that order; junction bases with no gene match: 18. Germline assignment: CDR1 LNHDA and CDR2 SQIVND (reference sequence). CDR3: CASGGTGPGGGEQYF. The CDR3 nucleotides read TGTGCCAGCGGGGGAACGGGGCCCGGCGGGGGAGAGCAGTACTTC.

V usage is TRBV19 and J usage is TRBJ1-2, with D tentatively TRBD1 (5 bases). The CDR3 is 12 residues long. The germline V gene has CDR1 LNHDA and CDR2 SQIVND (reference sequence). V was shortened by 6 bases and J by 5 bases, with 10 bases between the two germline ends. This CDR3 is CASRPGSYGYTF. The CDR3 nucleotides read TGTGCCAGTAGGCCAGGGTCTTATGGCTACACCTTC.

J is TRBJ2-7 and V is TRBV1; the listed D gene, TRBD1, was not tested against the DNA. TRBV1 is classified as a pseudogene. The CDR3 spans 14 residues. CDR3 nucleotide sequence: TGCACCAGCAGCTCTGGACAGGGCGGCCACGAGCAGTACTTC. It is translated as CTSSSGQGGHEQYF.

V and J are TRBV5-5 and TRBJ1-3, with 7 bases that match TRBD1. Germline CDR1 SGHKS, CDR2 YYEKEE (reference sequence). The V segment lost 4 bases and the J segment 2 bases; nucleotides outside the gene matches: 9. The CDR3 totals 16 residues. CDR3 sequence reads: CASSGGPGTAGNTIYF. CDR3 nucleotides: TGTGCCAGCAGCGGGGGGCCCGGGACAGCTGGAAACACCATATATTTT.

The rearrangement joins TRBV5-4 to TRBJ1-1, with 11 bases fitting TRBD1. V gave up 2 bases and J gave up 5 bases; unmatched junction bases: 11. The germline gives CDR1 SGHNT, CDR2 YYREEE (reference sequence). The CDR3 covers 17 residues. The CDR3 bases are TGTGCCAGCAGCTTCCGGACAGGGGGCGGTTCAACAACTGAAGCTTTCTTT. Encoded protein: CASSFRTGGGSTTEAFF.

V is TRBV7-8 and J is TRBJ1-3, with D uncertain. V was shortened by 0 bases and J by 0 bases, with 18 bases between the two germline ends. Germline assignment: CDR1 SGHVS and CDR2 FQNEAQ. The CDR3 is 19 residues long. In DNA form, the CDR3 reads TGTGCCAGCAGCTTAGCGCGGGTCGGCAGCTTAATCTCTGGAAACACCATATATTTT. Translated: CASSLARVGSLISGNTIYF.

This clone was seen a few times. The rearrangement links TRBV2 to TRBJ2-7; D is ambiguous. The V gene lost 7 bases and the J gene lost 2 bases, with 12 bases spanning the gap. Per germline, CDR1 SNHLY and CDR2 FYNNEI. The CDR3 length is 13 residues. CDR3 DNA sequence: TGTGCCAGCACAAACTACGGAACCTACGAGCAGTACTTC. Translating gives CASTNYGTYEQYF.

The CDR3 sequence is CASSGTGAPTLGYEQYF. In DNA, the CDR3 is TGCGCCAGCAGTGGTACAGGGGCCCCAACTTTGGGCTACGAGCAGTACTTC. The V and J genes are TRBV10-2 and TRBJ2-7, with 7 bases that match TRBD1. CDR1 is WSHSY, CDR2 SAAADI, per germline. The CDR3 has 17 residues. The V segment lost 4 bases and the J segment 3 bases; nucleotides outside the gene matches: 15.

As to this clone: Other DNA sequences in this specimen translate into the identical CDR3. The J gene is TRBJ1-1, the V gene TRBV7-3; tentatively, D is TRBD1 (5 bases). Germline V lookup: CDR1 SGHTA, CDR2 FQGTGA. The CDR3 runs to 13 residues. The V gene lost 6 bases and the J gene lost 5 bases, with 13 bases spanning the gap. This CDR3 is CASSLGGATEAFF. The DNA for the CDR3 is TGTGCCAGCAGTCTCGGGGGAGCAACTGAAGCTTTCTTT.